Listed below are T cell receptor beta chains from one sample, sequenced in a study of sequential checkpoint blockade in melanoma. Method: immunoSEQ multiplex PCR; TCRdb's copy keeps in-frame clones and lacks some. The profile shows over 8,500 clones, around 52% of them singletons. The sequencing used CD8+ T cells sorted from blood (inferred from file names), collected from a patient given nivolumab and ipilimumab in sequence. All receptors derive from a human donor with melanoma. Each CDR3 is given with its conserved first and last residue. D genes are given only for firm matches. Size is stated for part of the rows, as once, few or many counts, or as a class when the clone is expanded.

j_call d_call clone_size v_call cdr3_nt cdr3_aa
TRBJ2-5 TRBD2 few TRBV23-1 TGCGCCAGAAAACTAGCGGGAAAAGAGACCCAGTACTTC CARKLAGKETQYF
TRBJ2-3 . . TRBV14 TGTGCCAGCAGCCAAGTTCTACCGGATACGCAGTATTTT CASSQVLPDTQYF
TRBJ1-2 . few TRBV19 TGTGCCAGTAGTATCCGTACAGGGCGCTATGGCTACACCTTC CASSIRTGRYGYTF
TRBJ2-7 TRBD2 few TRBV28 TGTGCCGTTAAAAGAGCGGGAGTCCTCTACGAGCAGTACTTC CAVKRAGVLYEQYF
TRBJ1-2 . once TRBV27 TGTGCCAGCAGTCCACCCAGAGGGTTAAGGGGCTACACCTTC CASSPPRGLRGYTF
TRBJ1-2 . . TRBV29-1 TGCAGCCTAGCGGATGGCTACACCTTC CSLADGYTF
TRBJ1-5 . . TRBV5-1 TGCGCCAGCAGCTTACAGGGAGGCAATCAGCCCCAGCATTTT CASSLQGGNQPQHF
TRBJ1-1 TRBD1 . TRBV29-1 TGCAGCGTCCCGGGACAGGGCGACACTGAAGCTTTCTTT CSVPGQGDTEAFF
TRBJ2-7 . . TRBV7-9 TGTGCCAGCAGCTTAGCTGAACAGTCCTACGAGCAGTACTTC CASSLAEQSYEQYF
TRBJ2-7 TRBD1 . TRBV4-3 TGCGCCAGCAGCCAACGGACAGGGCGGGAGCAGTACTTC CASSQRTGREQYF
TRBJ1-1 . . TRBV10-1 TGCGCCAGCAAACCCGAGTGGTTGGGGGCGCTGAACACTGAAGCTTTCTTT CASKPEWLGALNTEAFF
TRBJ2-3 TRBD2 medium-sized TRBV7-3 TGTGCCAGCAGCCGGACTAGCGGGGATACGCAGTATTTT CASSRTSGDTQYF
TRBJ2-3 . few TRBV28 TGTGCCAGCAGTTTAGAGTTTGTGGGACTTAGCACAGATACGCAGTATTTT CASSLEFVGLSTDTQYF
TRBJ2-3 TRBD1 . TRBV5-4 TGTGCCAGCAGCCGCCTATTGGGGGGACAGGGGGCGCGAGATACGCAGTATTTT CASSRLLGGQGARDTQYF
TRBJ2-7 . . TRBV6-5 TGTGCCAGCAGTCTGACAAGCGGGCGAGCCTACGAGCAGTACTTC CASSLTSGRAYEQYF
TRBJ2-7 TRBD1 medium-sized TRBV5-4 TGTGCCAGCAGCACGTGGGGACAGGGGGCGCGTTACGAGCAGTACTTC CASSTWGQGARYEQYF
TRBJ2-7 . . TRBV19 TGTGCCAGTAGTATAGATAGGAGACACGAGCAGTACTTC CASSIDRRHEQYF
TRBJ2-7 . . TRBV11-2 TGTGCCAGCAGCTCCTCTGGACAGGACTACTACGAGCAGTACTTC CASSSSGQDYYEQYF
TRBJ2-1 TRBD2 . TRBV18 TGTGCCAGCTCACCACCCCTGGCGGGGGGGCTCAATGAGCAGTTCTTC CASSPPLAGGLNEQFF
TRBJ2-7 . . TRBV11-2 TGTGCCAGCAGCCGATCGGGTAATCGGTACGAGCAGTACTTC CASSRSGNRYEQYF
TRBJ1-1 . . TRBV6-5 . CASSSSGQAGEAFF
TRBJ2-1 TRBD2 . TRBV27 TGTGCCAGCAGCCGGACTAGCGGGGGGCACAATGAGCAGTTCTTC CASSRTSGGHNEQFF
TRBJ2-1 TRBD2 . TRBV6-5 TGTGCCAGCAGTTACGGACTAGCGGGGGGCAATGAGCAGTTCTTC CASSYGLAGGNEQFF
TRBJ2-3 TRBD1 . TRBV5-6 TGTGCCAGCAGCGCAGACAGGGTGGTAGAGGATACGCAGTATTTT CASSADRVVEDTQYF
TRBJ1-1 . . TRBV30 TGTGCCTGGGACGGGGGGGCTTACACTGAAGCTTTCTTT CAWDGGAYTEAFF
TRBJ2-3 . . TRBV28 TGTGCCAGCACAGAGACTCGTTTACCCGCAGATACGCAGTATTTT CASTETRLPADTQYF